These 8 T cell receptor beta chains came from one sample sequenced in a study of OX40 agonist ivuxolimab in advanced cancers. The table came from immunoSEQ multiplex PCR; TCRdb's copy has only in-frame clones and leaves some out. The sample records about 64,000 clones, approximately 85% being singletons. Here the sequenced sample was CD4+ or CD8+ T cells sorted from blood, taken in a trial of the OX40 agonist ivuxolimab. These receptors came from an adult with an advanced solid tumor such as melanoma, head and neck, liver or kidney cancer.

Only a few counts were recorded for this clone. The chain carries TRBV7-2 and TRBJ1-5; D not certain. In germline, CDR1 is SGHTA, CDR2 FQGNSA. The ends were cut back, 3 bases at V and 3 bases at J, with 6 bases in the middle. This CDR3 is built from 13 residues. The CDR3 sequence is CASSFGSNQPQHF. CDR3 sequence (DNA): TGTGCCAGCAGCTTTGGCTCCAATCAGCCCCAGCATTTT.

This clone was recorded once. CDR3 residues: CASSLQLNTGELFF. The CDR3 coding sequence is TGTGCCAGCAGCTTACAGCTGAACACCGGGGAGCTGTTTTTT. The chain is built from TRBV7-3 and TRBJ2-2; D gene uncertain. CDR1 and CDR2 from the germline V gene are SGHTA and FQGTGA. The CDR3 has 14 residues. V lost 2 bases and J lost 1, with 5 bases in between.

The V gene is TRBV2, the J gene TRBJ1-3; D not certain. Trimming cost V 5 bases and J 0 bases, with 8 bases left between them. Germline V gene lookup returns CDR1 SNHLY and CDR2 FYNNEI. The CDR3 is made up of 14 amino acids. The CDR3 nucleotides read TGTGCCAGCAGTTCCGGAAACTCTGGAAACACCATATATTTT. It yields the protein CASSSGNSGNTIYF. Looking up the rest from reference TRBV2 and TRBJ1-3 gives the full variable domain: EPEVTQTPSHQVTQMGQEVILRCVPISNHLYFYWYRQILGQKVEFLVSFYNNEISEKSEIFDDQFSVERPDGSNFTLKIRSTKLEDSAMYFCASSSGNSGNTIYFGEGSWLTVV.

The chain joins TRBV5-4 to TRBJ1-2; a possible D gene is TRBD1 (5 bases). Trimming cost V 4 bases and J 8 bases, with 18 bases left between them. CDR3 size: 14 residues. Germline CDR1 reads SGHNT; CDR2 reads YYREEE (reference sequence). The CDR3 loop reads CASSPFQGLVGYTF. CDR3 nucleotides: TGTGCCAGCAGCCCGTTTCAGGGTTTGGTGGGCTACACCTTC.

The genes are TRBV5-5 and TRBJ2-5; TRBD2 aligns across 7 bases. Per germline, CDR1 SGHKS and CDR2 YYEKEE (reference sequence). Unmatched junction bases numbered 16, after V lost 4 bases and J lost 7 bases. The CDR3 has 16 residues. The CDR3 DNA sequence: TGTGCCAGCAGCGTGGAAAGGACGTCCCCGGGAGGGACCCAGTACTTC. This codes for CASSVERTSPGGTQYF.

The chain is built from TRBV10-2 and TRBJ2-7, with D tentatively TRBD1 or TRBD2 (5 bases each). V lost 3 bases, J lost 1 base, and 10 bases lay in between. Per the germline V gene, CDR1 is WSHSY and CDR2 is SAAADI. This CDR3 spans 14 amino acids. CDR3 amino acids: CASSDGTASYEQYF. Written as DNA, the CDR3 is TGCGCCAGCAGTGATGGGACGGCATCCTACGAGCAGTACTTC.

The V call is TRBV14, the J call TRBJ2-7; D is perhaps TRBD1 or TRBD2 (5 bases each). Per the germline V gene, CDR1 is SGHDN and CDR2 is FVKESK. Between the trimmed V and J ends, which lost 4 bases and 0 bases, there was a span of 13 bases. This CDR3 has 15 residues. The CDR3 loop is CASSRDGTRSYEQYF. CDR3 in DNA: TGTGCCAGCAGCCGAGACGGGACCCGCTCCTACGAGCAGTACTTC.

The count of this clone is one. The chain couples TRBV19 to TRBJ2-5; 8 bases line up with TRBD1. CDR3 size: 12 residues. From germline, CDR1 is LNHDA and CDR2 SQIVND (reference sequence). Germline trimming cut 5 bases from V and 9 bases from J; bases unmatched to any gene: 5. Here the CDR3 DNA reads TGTGCCAGTAGTTACAAGGACAGGGCCCAGTACTTC. Encoded protein: CASSYKDRAQYF. Based on the CDR3 plus reference TRBV19 and TRBJ2-5, the full variable domain is DGGITQSPKYLFRKEGQNVTLSCEQNLNHDAMYWYRQDPGQGLRLIYYSQIVNDFQKGDIAEGYSVSREKKESFPLTVTSAQKNPTAFYLCASSYKDRAQYFGPGTRLLVL.